This TCR beta chain was recovered during a study of beta chain features in type 1 diabetes. Expressed TCRB transcripts were sequenced after all isolated RNA was converted to cDNA. Assay used: immunoSEQ multiplex PCR; TCRdb lists only in-frame clones, some missing. The sample lists hundreds of thousands of clones, over 9.5% occurring once. The CDR3 totals 14 residues. CDR1 and CDR2 from the germline V gene are SGHVS and FNYEAQ. With 4 bases removed from V and 6 bases from J, the gap between germline ends came to 14 bases. This TCR was sampled from a woman younger than 30 in good health. The chain carries TRBV7-6 and TRBJ2-3; D is possibly TRBD2 (7 bases). Sequencing input: naive CD4+ T cells from blood. CDR3 in amino acids: CASSSGEGGDTQYF. The DNA for the CDR3 is TGTGCCAGCAGCTCGGGGGAGGGGGGGGATACGCAGTATTTT. The variable domain in full, completed from reference TRBV7-6 and TRBJ2-3, reads GAGVSQSPRYKVTKRGQDVALRCDPISGHVSLYWYRQALGQGPEFLTYFNYEAQQDKSGLPNDRFSAERPEGSISTLTIQRTEQRDSAMYRCASSSGEGGDTQYFGPGTRLTVL.